The present T cell receptor (beta chain) was sequenced within a study of control samples from healthy donors and cancer patients. The protocol was immunoSEQ multiplex PCR, while the TCRdb copy is restricted to in-frame clones and leaves out a portion. Among roughly 120,000 clones, roughly 91% were seen once, and the ten largest hold 1.7%. In its sample, this clone was seen a few times. V was cut by 0 bases and J by 9 bases, with 16 bases left in between. Germline V gives CDR1 SGHRS, CDR2 YFSETQ. This CDR3 has 16 residues. The V call is TRBV5-1, the J call TRBJ1-6, with D perhaps matching TRBD1 (5 bases). This TCR was recovered from a man between 45 and 60 years old with head and neck cancer. Sequencing input: PBMCs. Written as DNA, the CDR3 is TGCGCCAGCAGCTTGGCCGGGTGGGGGATGGGTTCACCCCTCCACTTT. It encodes CASSLAGWGMGSPLHF.